The 6 T cell receptor beta chains below all came from one sample that was sequenced in a study of cytomegalovirus exposure and HLA in healthy donors. 60 Vbeta and 13 Jbeta primers were used in PCR. TCRdb keeps only in-frame clones here, not all; method: immunoSEQ multiplex PCR. The table includes over 200,000 clones, roughly 91% detected once. The sample was PBMCs. The origin of the receptors is a woman between 18 and 29 years old in good health and CMV-seronegative.

The V gene is TRBV19, the J gene TRBJ2-7, with D possibly matching TRBD2 (7 bases). The CDR3 covers 15 residues. CDR1 and CDR2 from the germline V gene are LNHDA and SQIVND (reference sequence). With 1 base removed from V and 0 bases from J, the gap between germline ends came to 10 bases. The CDR3 DNA follows: TGTGCCAGTAGTATAGGGGGGGGCCTCTCCTACGAGCAGTACTTC. Protein: CASSIGGGLSYEQYF. The full variable domain, completed using reference TRBV19 and TRBJ2-7, is DGGITQSPKYLFRKEGQNVTLSCEQNLNHDAMYWYRQDPGQGLRLIYYSQIVNDFQKGDIAEGYSVSREKKESFPLTVTSAQKNPTAFYLCASSIGGGLSYEQYFGPGTRLTVT.

The rearrangement uses TRBV7-2 and TRBJ2-7; D gene unclear. Looked up from germline, CDR1 is SGHTA and CDR2 is FQGNSA. CDR3 length equals 16 residues. The ends were cut back, 1 base at V and 0 bases at J, with 13 bases in the middle. CDR3 region: CASSLVYSPSSYEQYF. CDR3 DNA sequence: TGTGCCAGCAGCTTAGTATATAGCCCTAGCTCCTACGAGCAGTACTTC.

The chain couples TRBV7-2 to TRBJ2-2, with a weak D call TRBD1 (6 bases). This CDR3 comprises 16 residues. Trimming took 4 bases from V and 0 from J, leaving 12 bases between them. CDR1 SGHTA and CDR2 FQGNSA come from the germline V gene. This CDR3 is CASSSQGTSNTGELFF. The DNA for the CDR3 is TGTGCCAGCAGCTCACAGGGAACTTCGAACACCGGGGAGCTGTTTTTT.

This clone appeared once. Other DNA sequences of this sample code for an identical CDR3. This rearrangement joins TRBV9 to TRBJ2-7; 7 bases map to TRBD1. V was clipped by 2 bases and J by 3 bases; unmatched bases: 2. Germline V gene data show CDR1 as SGDLS and CDR2 as YYNGEE. This CDR3 has 13 residues. The CDR3 reads CASSVGQNYEQYF. CDR3 nucleotides: TGTGCCAGCAGCGTGGGACAGAACTACGAGCAGTACTTC. The variable domain in full, with the rest retrieved from reference TRBV9 and TRBJ2-7, is DSGVTQTPKHLITATGQRVTLRCSPRSGDLSVYWYQQSLDQGLQFLIQYYNGEERAKGNILERFSAQQFPDLHSELNLSSLELGDSALYFCASSVGQNYEQYFGPGTRLTVT.

The chain recombines TRBV5-6 with TRBJ2-1; D may be TRBD1 (6 bases). Germline-derived CDR1 and CDR2 are SGHDT and YYEEEE. Trimming removed 0 bases from V and 9 bases from J, with 10 bases in between. This CDR3 has 13 amino acids. In nucleotides, the CDR3 is TGTGCCAGCAGCTTGGGTAGGGGGAGTGAGCAGTTCTTC. Its translation: CASSLGRGSEQFF.

The sample holds a few counts of this clone. The chain recombines TRBV2 with TRBJ2-5; 9 bases align to TRBD2. The germline gives CDR1 SNHLY, CDR2 FYNNEI. The CDR3 consists of 15 residues. The J segment lost 2 bases and the V segment lost 4 bases, leaving 5 bases of the junction unmatched. The CDR3: CASSVSSGGQETQYF. The CDR3 DNA is TGTGCCAGCAGTGTGTCCAGCGGGGGGCAAGAGACCCAGTACTTC.